The clone carrying this T cell receptor beta chain was found once. Study processing details: The assay estimated nucleated cells by amplifying reference gene primers. Profiling relied on immunoSEQ multiplex PCR, and the TCRdb table lists in-frame clones only, not all of them. D and trimming were read from the DNA, whereas the V and J calls and clone size are those reported in that table. The sample has about 200,000 clones, about 79% seen once; the top ten hold over 10%. The data were taken from a study of blood T cell repertoires in COVID-19. Overall study: Acute and convalescent COVID-19 samples came from the United States, Italy and Spain. In each case, the material was cDNA or gDNA derived from T cells, B-cell-depleted T cells, or PBMCs.

This CDR3 spans 15 amino acids. Trimming at V came to 8 bases and at J to 1 base, leaving 10 bases not matched to a gene. Germline-derived CDR1 and CDR2 are KGHSH and LQKENI. The sample comprised peripheral blood. This clonotype was obtained from a human donor in a cohort sampled during active COVID-19. The gene calls are TRBV18 and TRBJ2-5, with 7 bases matching TRBD2. CDR3 DNA: TGTGCCAGCCACTCTGGCGGGAGTGCCCAAGAGACCCAGTACTTC. Protein product: CASHSGGSAQETQYF.